The text below deals with one TCR beta chain. The assay was immunoSEQ multiplex PCR, and TCRdb's table has in-frame clones only and misses some. The table lists about 59,000 clones, about 87% of them singletons. The data derive from a study of OX40 agonist ivuxolimab in advanced cancers. The TCR comes from an adult with an advanced solid tumor such as melanoma, head and neck, liver or kidney cancer. This specimen consisted of CD4+ or CD8+ T cells sorted from blood, obtained in a trial of the OX40 agonist ivuxolimab.

This CDR3 reads CAWSVLATSGEQFF. For the CDR3, the DNA is TGTGCCTGGAGTGTACTAGCGACTAGCGGTGAGCAGTTCTTC. The chain carries TRBV30 and TRBJ2-1, with 9 bases fitting TRBD2. Germline V gene sequence: CDR1 GTSNPN, CDR2 SVGIG (reference sequence). Trimming removed 0 bases from V and 9 bases from J; junction bases left unmatched: 6. The CDR3 consists of 14 residues.